The 4 T cell receptor beta chains given below trace back to one sample, sequenced in a study of memory CD8 T cells in hepatitis C reinfection. The data were produced by immunoSEQ multiplex PCR, yet TCRdb's version contains in-frame clones alone and is incomplete. The sample includes over 45,000 clones, over 85% of them seen just once. Time point here: pre-reinfection, 55 to 20 weeks before reinfection detection. No in vitro expansion preceded TCR sequencing of the sorted cells. Material: naive CD8+ T cells sorted from blood. The receptors stem from a man younger than 30 with hepatitis C virus infection.

The chain links TRBV7-2 to TRBJ2-1; D may be TRBD1 (6 bases). The CDR3 has 12 residues. The V gene's germline CDR1 is SGHTA and CDR2 FQGNSA. V was trimmed by 4 bases and J by 6 bases, leaving 7 bases between them. The CDR3 DNA reads TGTGCCAGCAGCTCACAGGGCAATGAGCAGTTCTTC. Protein product: CASSSQGNEQFF.

This clone was seen only a few times. This chain connects TRBV5-6 to TRBJ2-7, with 7 nucleotides matching TRBD1. The V and J ends lost 4 bases and 4 bases, in that order; junction bases with no gene match: 8. Germline V lookup: CDR1 SGHDT, CDR2 YYEEEE. This CDR3 contains 14 residues. The CDR3 nucleotides are TGTGCCAGCAGCCTAACCCGGGACAGTTACGAGCAGTACTTC. Translating gives CASSLTRDSYEQYF.

The V and J genes are TRBV6-5 and TRBJ1-3; no firm D call. This CDR3 has 13 amino acids. CDR1 MNHEY and CDR2 SVGAGI come from the germline V gene. Trimming took off 8 bases at V and 2 bases at J, with 10 bases between the two ends. CDR3 sequence reads: CASSRGAGNTIYF. The CDR3 coding sequence is TGTGCCAGCTCGAGAGGAGCTGGAAACACCATATATTTT.

The genes are TRBV5-1 and TRBJ2-2; 7 bases line up with TRBD1. CDR1 and CDR2 from the germline V gene are SGHRS and YFSETQ. The CDR3 totals 15 residues. The J segment lost 2 bases and the V segment lost 4 bases, leaving 5 bases of the junction unmatched. CDR3 residues: CASSPGTVNTGELFF. The CDR3 DNA is TGCGCCAGCAGCCCGGGGACAGTTAACACCGGGGAGCTGTTTTTT.